Below, 27 T cell receptor beta chains from the same sample are listed, as sequenced in a study of blood T cell repertoires in COVID-19. Profiled with immunoSEQ multiplex PCR; TCRdb holds only in-frame clones, not every one. The sample holds around 250,000 clones, 90% seen once. The sequenced sample was peripheral blood. The receptors were gathered from a woman aged 60 to 75 with COVID-19, enrolled during active disease.

The chain is built from TRBV2 and TRBJ2-5; perhaps TRBD1 as D (6 bases). V lost 6 bases and J lost 5, with 16 bases in between. Germline loops: CDR1 SNHLY, CDR2 FYNNEI. There are 14 residues in the CDR3. The CDR3 is CASSEYRAGETQYF. The CDR3 DNA follows: TGTGCCAGCAGCGAGTACAGGGCTGGTGAGACCCAGTACTTC.

The J gene is TRBJ2-1, the V gene TRBV6-5; 8 bases fit TRBD2. Germline values: CDR1 MNHEY, CDR2 SVGAGI. The CDR3 sequence is 15 residues long. V was pared by 5 bases and J by 6 bases, with 9 bases of the junction left unmatched. This chain's CDR3 is CASSQPGLVRNEQFF. CDR3 DNA sequence: TGTGCCAGCAGTCAGCCGGGACTAGTTCGCAATGAGCAGTTCTTC.

This clone was seen once. The CDR3 spells CASSKDRQGGYTF. CDR3 DNA: TGTGCCAGCAGTAAGGACAGGCAAGGTGGCTACACCTTC. The chain is built from TRBV2 and TRBJ1-2; 7 bases agree with TRBD1. The junction had 7 bases not matched to a gene; V was cut back by 5 bases and J by 7 bases. Germline assignment: CDR1 SNHLY and CDR2 FYNNEI. The CDR3 is 13 residues long. Full variable domain (remainder filled in from reference TRBV2 and TRBJ1-2): EPEVTQTPSHQVTQMGQEVILRCVPISNHLYFYWYRQILGQKVEFLVSFYNNEISEKSEIFDDQFSVERPDGSNFTLKIRSTKLEDSAMYFCASSKDRQGGYTFGSGTRLTVV.

V gene TRBV3-1 (or the pseudogene TRBV3-2) combines with J gene TRBJ1-1; the match to TRBD1 covers 9 bases. Germline V gene lookup returns CDR1 LGHDT and CDR2 YNNKEL (reference sequence). Trimming cost V 2 bases and J 6 bases; bases outside gene matches: 4. This CDR3 has 14 residues. The chain's CDR3 is CASSQSTGGPEAFF. Written as DNA, the CDR3 is TGTGCCAGCAGCCAATCGACAGGGGGTCCTGAAGCTTTCTTT.

The CDR3 loop reads CASSPRTGTAEAFF. For the CDR3, the DNA is TGCGCCAGCAGCCCGAGGACAGGTACGGCTGAAGCTTTCTTT. The V gene is TRBV5-1, the J gene TRBJ1-1, with TRBD1 matching 7 bases. The CDR3 is 14 residues long. In germline, CDR1 is SGHRS, CDR2 YFSETQ. J lost 6 bases, V lost 4 bases, and 9 bases had no gene match.

V and J are TRBV6-2 or TRBV6-3 and TRBJ2-7; D is unclear. This CDR3 contains 15 residues. Deletions cut 6 bases from V and 0 bases from J, with 15 bases between. The germline V gene encodes CDR1 MNHEY and CDR2 SVGEGT. The CDR3 region is CASSPLEWSSYEQYF. The DNA for the CDR3 is TGTGCCAGCAGCCCTCTGGAGTGGTCCTCCTACGAGCAGTACTTC.

This clone was counted once. The V call is TRBV11-2, the J call TRBJ1-1; 7 bases fit TRBD1. The germline V gene encodes CDR1 SGHAT and CDR2 FQNNGV. Trimming cost V 5 bases and J 4 bases; bases outside gene matches: 7. This CDR3 is 14 amino acids long. Here the CDR3 reads CASSAKQGTTEAFF. The CDR3 DNA sequence: TGTGCCAGCAGCGCCAAACAGGGGACCACTGAAGCTTTCTTT.

The count of this clone is one. This chain joins TRBV24-1 and TRBJ2-3, with D maybe TRBD2 (6 bases). The germline V gene has CDR1 KGHDR and CDR2 SFDVKD. The ends were cut back, 0 bases at V and 1 base at J, with 10 bases in the middle. The CDR3 is made up of 16 amino acids. The CDR3 loop is CATSDLPGEGTDTQYF. The CDR3 bases are TGTGCCACCAGTGATTTGCCCGGGGAGGGCACAGATACGCAGTATTTT.

Here the CDR3 DNA reads TGCGCCAGCAGCCTCTCAGGGTCAAACACTGAAGCTTTCTTT. Amino acid sequence: CASSLSGSNTEAFF. The V gene is TRBV4-3, the J gene TRBJ1-1; weak D call: TRBD1 (5 bases). The germline V gene has CDR1 LGHNA and CDR2 YSLEER. The CDR3 loop spans 14 amino acids. Trimming took 4 bases from V and 2 from J, leaving 11 bases between them.

This clone has just one count. The rearrangement joins TRBV6-4 to TRBJ1-2; 8 positions match TRBD1. With V trimmed by 1 base and J by 5 bases, 6 bases remained unmatched. Germline V gene data show CDR1 as MRHNA and CDR2 as SNTAGT. The CDR3 sequence is 15 residues long. The CDR3: CASSDFRGRGYGYTF. Here the CDR3 DNA reads TGTGCCAGCAGTGACTTCAGGGGGCGTGGGTATGGCTACACCTTC.

The V gene is TRBV19, the J gene TRBJ2-1; TRBD1 agrees at 8 bases. The germline V gene encodes CDR1 LNHDA and CDR2 SQIVND (reference sequence). The CDR3 totals 15 residues. The V segment lost 5 bases and the J segment 3 bases; nucleotides outside the gene matches: 6. CDR3 sequence reads: CASSETGANYNEQFF. The CDR3 region has the DNA TGTGCCAGTAGTGAGACAGGGGCGAACTACAATGAGCAGTTCTTC.

The chain uses TRBV7-2 and TRBJ1-6, with a possible D match to TRBD1 (5 bases). This CDR3 contains 14 residues. Trimming removed 0 bases from V and 7 bases from J, with 7 bases in between. Germline CDR1 and CDR2: SGHTA and FQGNSA. CDR3 loop: CASSLATANSPLHF. The CDR3, as DNA: TGTGCCAGCAGCTTAGCGACAGCAAATTCACCCCTCCACTTT.

This clone has only a few counts. The chain is built from TRBV5-1 and TRBJ2-2, with TRBD2 identical over 15 bases. Germline CDR1 is SGHRS and CDR2 is YFSETQ. V gave up 3 bases and J gave up 2 bases; unmatched junction bases: 8. This CDR3 is 19 amino acids long. The CDR3 region has the DNA TGCGCCAGCAGCTGGCCGGGACTAGCGGGGGGAGCCAACACCGGGGAGCTGTTTTTT. Encoded protein: CASSWPGLAGGANTGELFF.

The chain uses TRBV19 and TRBJ1-2, with 8 nucleotides matching TRBD1. This CDR3 is 17 amino acids long. V trimming: 4 bases; J trimming: 4 bases; junction bases outside the gene matches: 14. Germline loops: CDR1 LNHDA, CDR2 SQIVND (reference sequence). CDR3 loop: CASSRSTGTGFPYGYTF. Here the CDR3 DNA reads TGTGCCAGTAGTAGGTCCACCGGGACAGGATTTCCCTATGGCTACACCTTC.

This sequence joins TRBV7-8 and TRBJ2-1; 9 bases match TRBD1. This CDR3 is 17 amino acids long. The junction had 13 bases not matched to a gene; V was cut back by 5 bases and J by 5 bases. The germline CDR1 and CDR2 sequences are SGHVS and FQNEAQ. CDR3 sequence: CASSPRLDRGNHNEQFF. The CDR3 nucleotides read TGTGCCAGCAGCCCTAGGCTCGACAGGGGGAATCACAATGAGCAGTTCTTC.

V and J are TRBV10-3 and TRBJ2-2; a weak D match, TRBD1 (7 bases). The V end was cut by 0 bases, the J end by 10 bases, with 12 bases between. The CDR3 consists of 14 residues. The germline V gene encodes CDR1 ENHRY and CDR2 SYGVKD. As DNA, the CDR3 is TGTGCCATCAGTGAGTCCGGAGGGGGCGAGGAGCTGTTTTTT. This encodes CAISESGGGEELFF.

J is TRBJ1-1 and V is TRBV19; no reliable D call. This CDR3 comprises 14 residues. Germline values: CDR1 LNHDA, CDR2 SQIVND (reference sequence). Trimming removed 2 bases at V and 4 bases at J, with 11 bases between. CDR3 sequence (DNA): TGTGCCAGTAGTATATTGGTTGCGGGCACTGAAGCTTTCTTT. It codes for CASSILVAGTEAFF.

The J gene is TRBJ1-6, the V gene TRBV5-1; 10 bases fit TRBD1. Germline V gene lookup returns CDR1 SGHRS and CDR2 YFSETQ. This CDR3 comprises 16 residues. V dropped 4 bases and J dropped 9; count of bases not matched to a gene: 10. CDR3 protein: CASSPTTGTGVSPLHF. CDR3 DNA sequence: TGCGCCAGCAGCCCAACAACCGGGACAGGGGTTTCACCCCTCCACTTT.

This chain uses TRBV5-3 with TRBJ1-3; TRBD1 matches at 9 bases. TRBV5-3 falls under the ORF class, with uncertain function. CDR3 length equals 16 residues. V dropped 7 bases and J dropped 10; count of bases not matched to a gene: 18. For the CDR3, the DNA is TGTGCCAGAGTCCAGGGTATCCCGGGACAGGGAGGGACCATATATTTT. The encoded protein is CARVQGIPGQGGTIYF.

This chain uses TRBV5-6 with TRBJ2-2; 10 positions match TRBD1. Per the germline V gene, CDR1 is SGHDT and CDR2 is YYEEEE. CDR3 length: 14 residues. V lost 5 bases and J lost 6; bases outside the gene matches: 4. The chain's CDR3 is CASRRQGAAGELFF. Here the CDR3 DNA reads TGTGCCAGCAGAAGACAGGGGGCCGCCGGGGAGCTGTTTTTT.

The sample holds a few counts of this clone. The rearrangement joins TRBV15 to TRBJ1-1; D may be TRBD1 (5 bases). The germline V gene has CDR1 LNHNV and CDR2 YYDKDF (reference sequence). V was pared by 2 bases and J by 4 bases, with 8 bases between. This CDR3 is 13 amino acids long. The CDR3 protein is CATSRQQGTEAFF. DNA for the CDR3: TGTGCCACCAGCAGACAGCAGGGCACTGAAGCTTTCTTT.

The V call is TRBV5-6, the J call TRBJ1-1, with a tentative D call TRBD1 (6 bases). V was shortened by 4 bases and J by 10 bases, with 17 bases between the two germline ends. Germline V gene sequence: CDR1 SGHDT, CDR2 YYEEEE. This CDR3 contains 13 residues. CDR3 loop: CASSRGQLTGAFF. CDR3 coding DNA: TGTGCCAGCAGCCGCGGACAGTTAACAGGAGCTTTCTTT. Drawing the rest from reference TRBV5-6 and TRBJ1-1, the complete variable domain is DAGVTQSPTHLIKTRGQQVTLRCSPKSGHDTVSWYQQALGQGPQFIFQYYEEEERQRGNFPDRFSGHQFPNYSSELNVNALLLGDSALYLCASSRGQLTGAFFGQGTRLTVV.

The rearrangement links TRBV7-9 to TRBJ1-1, with unresolved D. The ends were cut back, 5 bases at V and 1 base at J, with 11 bases in the middle. Germline CDR1 is SEHNR and CDR2 is FQNEAQ (reference sequence). CDR3 size: 14 residues. CDR3 protein: CASSLLAGNTEAFF. The CDR3, as DNA: TGTGCCAGCAGCCTCCTCGCCGGGAACACTGAAGCTTTCTTT.

This clone was seen only once. The genes are TRBV6-6 and TRBJ1-6; 8 bases fit TRBD1. J gave up 16 bases and V 0 bases, and 5 bases lay outside the gene matches. There are 13 residues in the CDR3. The germline gives CDR1 MNHNY, CDR2 SVGAGI (reference sequence). CDR3 sequence (DNA): TGTGCCAGCAGTTACTCGGGACAGGTAGATCTCCACTTT. The encoded protein is CASSYSGQVDLHF.

The chain couples TRBV20-1 to TRBJ2-5; perhaps TRBD1 as D (6 bases). Germline CDR1 and CDR2: DFQATT and SNEGSKA (reference sequence). The ends were cut back, 3 bases at V and 5 bases at J, with 13 bases in the middle. This CDR3 comprises 13 residues. The CDR3 protein is CSASRTRGETQYF. The CDR3 region has the DNA TGCAGTGCTAGTCGTACTAGGGGGGAGACCCAGTACTTC.

CDR3 protein: CASSLVAENEQFF. The CDR3 nucleotides are TGTGCCAGCAGCTTAGTTGCGGAGAATGAGCAGTTCTTC. The rearrangement joins TRBV7-3 to TRBJ2-1; D is unclear. This CDR3 has 13 residues. CDR1 is SGHTA, CDR2 FQGTGA, per germline. Trimming cost V 2 bases and J 7 bases, with 9 bases left between them.

The J gene is TRBJ1-2, the V gene TRBV28, with D perhaps TRBD1 (6 bases). This CDR3 is built from 12 residues. V gave up 7 bases and J gave up 5 bases, with 11 bases separating them. The germline CDR1 and CDR2 sequences are MDHEN and SYDVKM. CDR3 residues: CASNDRRYGYTF. The DNA of the CDR3 is TGTGCCAGCAACGACAGGCGATATGGCTACACCTTC.